This TCR beta chain is drawn from a study of shared clonotypes between healthy human individuals. Overall study results and limits: Sample collection involved blood only; tissue repertoires are likely different. The sharing of 4% to 5.5% of naive CD4 clonotypes was seen across several donors.

The CDR3 contains 13 residues. Trimming removed 4 bases from V and 6 bases from J, with 12 bases in between. Germline lookup yields CDR1 MDHEN and CDR2 SYDVKM. The assay was immunoSEQ multiplex PCR, and TCRdb's table has in-frame clones only and misses some. This sample yields nearly 600,000 clones, of which just under 97% are seen a single time; about 0.11% belongs to the top ten. The naive CD8 subset, CD45RO-negative cells positively selected for CCR7, excluded terminally differentiated effector memory CD45RA+ cells. Concerning this clone: Its target is not known.

The J gene is TRBJ1-1, the V gene TRBV28; TRBD1 might be the D (5 bases). This TCR was sampled from a young woman in good health. Material: naive CD8+ T cells sorted from blood. The CDR3 nucleotides are TGTGCCAGCAGTTATGATGAAGGGGCTGAAGCTTTCTTT. Amino acid sequence: CASSYDEGAEAFF.